These 22 T cell receptor beta chains share one sample of origin, sequenced in a study of blood T cell repertoires in COVID-19. Assay used: immunoSEQ multiplex PCR; TCRdb lists only in-frame clones, some missing. The table lists about 41,000 clones, about four fifths of them singletons, with 35% to 45% in the top ten. The specimen was peripheral blood. The receptors shown here come from a woman of 80 years or more with active or convalescent COVID-19.

The chain is built from TRBV25-1 and TRBJ2-3; 7 bases align to TRBD2. This CDR3 contains 12 residues. Germline V gene sequence: CDR1 MGHDK, CDR2 SYGVNS. V trimming: 8 bases; J trimming: 5 bases; junction bases outside the gene matches: 4. For the CDR3, the DNA is TGTGCCAGCGGGGACTATGGAGATACGCAGTATTTT. Translated, it gives CASGDYGDTQYF.

This clone was recorded once. The CDR3, as DNA: TGTGCCAGCACTCCGACAGGCCGTACTGAAGCTTTCTTT. This gives the protein CASTPTGRTEAFF. The chain has TRBV11-2 and TRBJ1-1; D might be TRBD1 (6 bases). Trimming shortened V by 7 bases and J by 5 bases, and 14 bases separated the two germline ends. The CDR3 has 13 amino acids. CDR1 and CDR2 from the germline V gene are SGHAT and FQNNGV.

The chain uses TRBV7-3 and TRBJ1-1, with D unresolved. The CDR3 runs 13 residues. From germline, CDR1 is SGHTA and CDR2 FQGTGA. The ends were cut back, 5 bases at V and 0 bases at J, with 7 bases in the middle. CDR3 sequence reads: CASSVNMNTEAFF. DNA of the CDR3: TGTGCCAGCAGCGTCAACATGAACACTGAAGCTTTCTTT.

The V and J genes are TRBV5-1 and TRBJ2-1; 8 bases line up with TRBD2. The V gene end was trimmed by 0 bases and the J gene end by 8 bases; junction bases not matched to a gene: 10. CDR1 is SGHRS, CDR2 YFSETQ, per germline. The CDR3 is 16 amino acids. In DNA form, the CDR3 reads TGCGCCAGCAGCTTGGATGGTAGCGGGATCTTTCATGAGCAGTTCTTC. Protein: CASSLDGSGIFHEQFF.

The chain carries TRBV5-5 and TRBJ2-3; the match to TRBD2 covers 10 bases. CDR1 and CDR2 (germline): SGHKS, YYEKEE (reference sequence). V lost 3 bases, J lost 2 bases, and 9 bases stayed unmatched. The CDR3 covers 17 residues. The CDR3 sequence: CASSSRTSGATTDTQYF. The DNA of the CDR3 is TGTGCCAGCAGCTCCCGGACTAGCGGAGCTACCACAGATACGCAGTATTTT.

The genes are TRBV5-6 and TRBJ2-7, with D maybe TRBD1 (5 bases). V was shortened by 1 base and J by 6 bases, with 17 bases between the two germline ends. Germline CDR1 and CDR2: SGHDT and YYEEEE. This CDR3 spans 15 amino acids. The CDR3 sequence: CASSLFLGVLLEQYF. CDR3 nucleotides: TGTGCCAGCAGCTTGTTCCTAGGGGTACTTCTCGAGCAGTACTTC.

The V call is TRBV14, the J call TRBJ1-6, with D perhaps TRBD1 (6 bases). The CDR3 is 15 residues long. In germline, CDR1 is SGHDN, CDR2 FVKESK. Between the trimmed V and J ends, which lost 5 bases and 6 bases, there was a span of 14 bases. CDR3 residues: CASSTTGSLNSPLHF. The CDR3 coding sequence is TGTGCCAGCAGCACTACAGGGTCGCTTAATTCACCCCTCCACTTT.

The CDR3: CASSLGGGSIPYEQYF. The CDR3 DNA follows: TGTGCCAGCAGTTTAGGGGGGGGCTCAATCCCCTACGAGCAGTACTTC. The rearrangement uses TRBV28 and TRBJ2-7, with D tentatively TRBD2 (7 bases). CDR3 length equals 16 residues. The V gene's germline CDR1 is MDHEN and CDR2 SYDVKM. Trimming shortened V by 2 bases and J by 2 bases, and 16 bases separated the two germline ends.

This clone was counted a few times. DNA for the CDR3: TGTGCCAGTAGTACGACCGGGACAGGGGATGGGTACTATGGCTACACCTTC. It codes for CASSTTGTGDGYYGYTF. The chain joins TRBV19 to TRBJ1-2; the match to TRBD1 covers 10 bases. The CDR3 is 17 residues long. Germline V gene lookup returns CDR1 LNHDA and CDR2 SQIVND (reference sequence). V lost 4 bases and J lost 3; bases outside the gene matches: 11.

The V and J genes are TRBV10-3 and TRBJ2-5, with 9 bases lining up with TRBD1. J lost 5 bases, V lost 3 bases, and 4 bases had no gene match. The germline CDR1 and CDR2 sequences are ENHRY and SYGVKD. The CDR3 length is 14 residues. In DNA, the CDR3 is TGTGCCATCAGTGAAGACAGGGGGTGGGAGACCCAGTACTTC. Protein product: CAISEDRGWETQYF.

The chain uses TRBV7-9 and TRBJ1-1; D is possibly TRBD1 (5 bases). V dropped 1 base and J dropped 4 bases, with 16 bases sitting between them. Germline lookup yields CDR1 SEHNR and CDR2 FQNEAQ (reference sequence). The CDR3 is made up of 16 amino acids. The chain's CDR3 is CASSLGSGLGGTEAFF. The CDR3, as DNA: TGTGCCAGCAGCTTAGGATCGGGGTTGGGGGGCACTGAAGCTTTCTTT.

This clone was counted a single time. Mismatch with germline at one junction end may stem from a read error. The chain couples TRBV5-1 to TRBJ2-1, with 7 bases aligning to TRBD2. This CDR3 region has 14 residues. The germline CDR1 and CDR2 sequences are SGHRS and YFSETQ. For the CDR3, the DNA is TGCGCCAGCAGCTTACTAGCGTCCTATAATGAGCAGTTCTTC. It codes for CASSLLASYNEQFF.

V is TRBV7-8 and J is TRBJ1-1; tentatively, D is TRBD1 (6 bases). Trimming took 5 bases from V and 0 from J, leaving 16 bases between them. The CDR3 is 16 residues long. Germline V CDR1 and CDR2: SGHVS, FQNEAQ. CDR3 sequence (DNA): TGTGCCAGCAGCCGCCTCAACAGGGATATGAACACTGAAGCTTTCTTT. This gives the protein CASSRLNRDMNTEAFF. The variable domain in full, completed from reference TRBV7-8 and TRBJ1-1, reads GAGVSQSPRYKVAKRGQDVALRCDPISGHVSLFWYQQALGQGPEFLTYFQNEAQLDKSGLPSDRFFAERPEGSVSTLKIQRTQQEDSAVYLCASSRLNRDMNTEAFFGQGTRLTVV.

This clone has more than one count but fewer than ten. The chain uses TRBV4-3 and TRBJ1-1; 7 bases are a match to TRBD1. V dropped 4 bases and J dropped 6; count of bases not matched to a gene: 14. Germline V gives CDR1 LGHNA, CDR2 YSLEER. The CDR3 sequence is 16 residues long. For the CDR3, the DNA is TGCGCCAGCAGCCCCATAGGGGGACAGAATCAACCTGAAGCTTTCTTT. As protein: CASSPIGGQNQPEAFF.

This chain uses TRBV2 with TRBJ1-4, with D possibly being TRBD1 (5 bases). Germline assignment: CDR1 SNHLY and CDR2 FYNNEI. This CDR3 has 13 residues. V lost 0 bases, J lost 7 bases, and 6 bases lay in between. CDR3 amino acids: CASSEARVEKLFF. Here the CDR3 DNA reads TGTGCCAGCAGTGAAGCCAGGGTTGAAAAACTGTTTTTT.

This clone was observed a handful of times. The rearrangement joins TRBV11-1 to TRBJ1-2, with 8 bases identical to TRBD1. The CDR3 is made up of 15 amino acids. Looked up from germline, CDR1 is SGHAT and CDR2 is FQDESV (reference sequence). The J segment lost 6 bases and the V segment lost 5 bases, leaving 11 bases of the junction unmatched. In DNA form, the CDR3 reads TGTGCCAGCAGCCAGACCCCGGGACAGGCCAATGGCTACACCTTC. Translating gives CASSQTPGQANGYTF.

This sequence joins TRBV18 and TRBJ2-6; 11 bases are a match to TRBD1. The germline CDR1 and CDR2 sequences are KGHSH and LQKENI. The CDR3 contains 18 residues. V was clipped by 4 bases and J by 0 bases; unmatched bases: 5. The CDR3, as DNA: TGTGCCAGCTCACTATGGACAGGGGGCTTCTCTGGGGCCAACGTCCTGACTTTC. Its protein is CASSLWTGGFSGANVLTF.

This clone showed up just a few times. At one end, the junction sequence differs from germline, possibly due to a read error. The V call is TRBV11-2, the J call TRBJ1-4; D ambiguous. Germline values: CDR1 SGHAT, CDR2 FQNNGV. The CDR3 spans 16 residues. CDR3 DNA: TGTGCCAGCAGCCTAGACCCGGGTACGACTAATGAAAAACTGTTTTTT. It specifies CASSLDPGTTNEKLFF. The entire variable domain, with the rest obtained from reference TRBV11-2 and TRBJ1-4, is as follows: EAGVAQSPRYKIIEKRQSVAFWCNPISGHATLYWYQQILGQGPKLLIQFQNNGVVDDSQLPKDRFSAERLKGVDSTLKIQPAKLEDSAVYLCASSLDPGTTNEKLFFGSGTQLSVL.

This clone was seen only a few times. The rearrangement joins TRBV7-6 to TRBJ2-7; 14 nucleotides agree with TRBD2. The germline gives CDR1 SGHVS, CDR2 FNYEAQ. The CDR3 sequence is 19 residues long. V lost 5 bases to trimming and J lost 0 bases; unmatched junction nucleotides: 12. The CDR3 protein is CASSPGTSGRGSFSYEQYF. CDR3 bases: TGTGCCAGCAGCCCGGGGACTAGCGGGAGAGGTTCTTTCTCCTACGAGCAGTACTTC.

V usage is TRBV7-9 and J usage is TRBJ2-7, with 11 bases aligning to TRBD1. Germline V lookup: CDR1 SEHNR, CDR2 FQNEAQ (reference sequence). V shed 1 base, J shed 4 bases, and the junction held 3 bases outside the gene matches. The CDR3 contains 15 residues. The CDR3 loop is CASSLDGQGAYEQYF. For the CDR3, the DNA is TGTGCCAGCAGCTTAGACGGACAGGGGGCTTACGAGCAGTACTTC.

V is TRBV5-8 and J is TRBJ1-1, with D tentatively TRBD1 (5 bases). The germline V gene has CDR1 SGHTS and CDR2 YDEGEE. The CDR3 length is 14 residues. Between the trimmed V and J ends, which lost 0 bases and 6 bases, there was a span of 12 bases. DNA of the CDR3: TGTGCCAGCAGCTTGGCATGGGGGGGGGCTGAAGCTTTCTTT. Protein product: CASSLAWGGAEAFF.

The genes are TRBV27 and TRBJ1-1; possible D gene TRBD1, 6 bases. V was pared by 5 bases and J by 4 bases, with 17 bases between. Germline V gene lookup returns CDR1 MNHEY and CDR2 SMNVEV (reference sequence). The CDR3 spans 15 residues. The DNA for the CDR3 is TGTGCCAGCAGTGCCTTTGGGGGGGGCGGCACTGAAGCTTTCTTT. This translates into CASSAFGGGGTEAFF.